The following is a T cell receptor (beta chain) sequence with its context. The source of the sample is a study of T cell responses to AZD1222 COVID-19 vaccine. CDR3 length equals 15 residues. The germline gives CDR1 KGHSH, CDR2 LQKENI. V gave up 3 bases and J gave up 1 base; unmatched junction bases: 4. Only in-frame clones appear in the TCRdb table, and some are missing; sequencing was by immunoSEQ multiplex PCR. This table has about 110,000 clones, roughly 86% appearing once. The specimen comprised peripheral blood, sampled on day 0 of AZD1222 vaccination. V gene TRBV18 combines with J gene TRBJ2-7; 9 nucleotides line up with TRBD1. The origin of this receptor is an adult in good health. The CDR3 bases are TGTGCCAGCTCACCCGGGACAGGGCCTTCCTACGAGCAGTACTTC. As protein: CASSPGTGPSYEQYF. Full variable domain (remainder filled in from reference TRBV18 and TRBJ2-7): NAGVMQNPRHLVRRRGQEARLRCSPMKGHSHVYWYRQLPEEGLKFMVYLQKENIIDESGMPKERFSAEFPKEGPSILRIQQVVRGDSAAYFCASSPGTGPSYEQYFGPGTRLTVT.